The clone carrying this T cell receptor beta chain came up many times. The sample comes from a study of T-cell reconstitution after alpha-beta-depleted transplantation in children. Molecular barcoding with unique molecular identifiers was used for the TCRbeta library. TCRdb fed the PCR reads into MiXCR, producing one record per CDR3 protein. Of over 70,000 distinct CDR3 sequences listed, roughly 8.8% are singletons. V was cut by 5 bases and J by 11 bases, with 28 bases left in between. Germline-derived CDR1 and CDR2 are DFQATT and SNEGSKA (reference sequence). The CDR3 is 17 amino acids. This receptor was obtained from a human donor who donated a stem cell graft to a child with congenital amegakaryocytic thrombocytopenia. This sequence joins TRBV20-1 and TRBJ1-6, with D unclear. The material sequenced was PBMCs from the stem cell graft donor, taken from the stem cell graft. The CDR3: CSAGGLGTAGSSAPLHF. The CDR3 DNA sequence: TGCAGTGCTGGAGGCTTGGGTACCGCAGGAAGCAGCGCACCCCTCCACTTT.